This T cell receptor beta chain was recorded in a study of Ad26.COV2.S vaccination and SARS-CoV-2 variants. Only in-frame clones appear in the TCRdb table, and some are missing; sequencing was by immunoSEQ multiplex PCR. This sample has hundreds of thousands of clones, with 80% to 90% found just once. Deletions cut 7 bases from V and 0 bases from J, with 16 bases between. CDR3 size: 16 residues. CDR1 is LNHDA and CDR2 is SQIVND in the germline V gene (reference sequence). Treatment reported: some 19 received Ad26.COV2.S at low or high dose, single or two shots; several received placebo; per-sample allocation not given. Collection of the samples took place on day 63 after the first injection of vaccine or placebo.

The sequence was obtained from a person aged 18-65 years who received the Ad26.COV2.S COVID-19 vaccine or a placebo. This chain uses TRBV19 with TRBJ1-3; no firm D call. The source material was peripheral blood, sampled in a trial of Ad26.COV2.S vaccine versus placebo. CDR3 region: CASNSGGETSGNTIYF. CDR3 coding DNA: TGTGCCAGTAACAGTGGAGGCGAGACCTCTGGAAACACCATATATTTT.